The T cell receptor (beta chain) described here comes from a study of graft-versus-host responses after intestinal transplantation. Across the whole study: Among the recipients, transplants were multivisceral, liver-intestinal, or isolated intestinal.

Turning to this clone: Its cognate antigen is unknown.

Libraries were prepared by immunoSEQ multiplex PCR; TCRdb keeps only in-frame clonotypes and omits some of them. The table includes around 100,000 clones, approximately 93% detected once. V gave up 0 bases and J gave up 2 bases; unmatched junction bases: 4. The CDR3 is made up of 14 amino acids. Germline CDR1 GTSNPN, CDR2 SVGIG (reference sequence). Overall study findings and caveats: Elevated graft-versus-host to host-versus-graft clonal ratios in allografts were recorded for patients with graft-donor T cell macrochimerism. Recipient marrow harbored GvH clones, some of which surfaced first in ileum or blood.

The specimen was unstimulated CD8+ T cells sorted from spleen or lymph node cells, collected before intestinal transplant. The sequence was obtained from a human donor who received an intestinal transplant. The rearrangement links TRBV30 to TRBJ2-7; 7 positions agree with TRBD1. The CDR3 region is CAWSVTQGAYEQYF. CDR3 in DNA: TGTGCCTGGAGTGTAACTCAGGGGGCCTACGAGCAGTACTTC.